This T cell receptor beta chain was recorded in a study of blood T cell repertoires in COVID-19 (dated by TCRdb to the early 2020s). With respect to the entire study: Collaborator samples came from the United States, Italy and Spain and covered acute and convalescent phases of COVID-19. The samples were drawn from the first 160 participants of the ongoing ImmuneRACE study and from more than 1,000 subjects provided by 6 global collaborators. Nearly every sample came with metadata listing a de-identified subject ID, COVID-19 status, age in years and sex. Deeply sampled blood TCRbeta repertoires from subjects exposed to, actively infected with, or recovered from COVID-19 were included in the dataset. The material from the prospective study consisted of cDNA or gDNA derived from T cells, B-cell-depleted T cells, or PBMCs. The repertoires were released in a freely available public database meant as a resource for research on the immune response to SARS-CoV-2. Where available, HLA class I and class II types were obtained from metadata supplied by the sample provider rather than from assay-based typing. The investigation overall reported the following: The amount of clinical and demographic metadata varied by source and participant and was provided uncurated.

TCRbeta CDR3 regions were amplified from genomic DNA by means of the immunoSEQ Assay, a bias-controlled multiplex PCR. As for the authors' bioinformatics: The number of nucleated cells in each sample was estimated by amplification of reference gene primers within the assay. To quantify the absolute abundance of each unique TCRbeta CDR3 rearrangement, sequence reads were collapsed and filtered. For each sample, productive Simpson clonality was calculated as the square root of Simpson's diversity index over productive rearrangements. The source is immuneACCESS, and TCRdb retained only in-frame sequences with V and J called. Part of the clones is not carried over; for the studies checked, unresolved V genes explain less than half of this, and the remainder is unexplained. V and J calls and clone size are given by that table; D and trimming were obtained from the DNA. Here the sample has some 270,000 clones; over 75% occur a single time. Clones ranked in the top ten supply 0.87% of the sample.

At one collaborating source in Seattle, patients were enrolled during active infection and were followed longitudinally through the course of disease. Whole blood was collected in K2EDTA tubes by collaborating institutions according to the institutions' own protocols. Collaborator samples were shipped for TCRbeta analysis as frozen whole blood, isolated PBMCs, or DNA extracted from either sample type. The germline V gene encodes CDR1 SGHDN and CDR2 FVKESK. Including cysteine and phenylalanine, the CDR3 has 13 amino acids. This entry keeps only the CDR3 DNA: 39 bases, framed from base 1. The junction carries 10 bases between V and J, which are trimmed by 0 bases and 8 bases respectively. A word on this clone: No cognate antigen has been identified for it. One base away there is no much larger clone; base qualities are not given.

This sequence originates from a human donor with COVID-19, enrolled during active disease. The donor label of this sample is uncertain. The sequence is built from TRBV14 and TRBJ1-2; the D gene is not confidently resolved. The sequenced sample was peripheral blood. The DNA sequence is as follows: TGTGCCAGCAGCCAAGAACAGAGTGGAGGCTACACCTTC. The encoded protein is CASSQEQSGGYTF.